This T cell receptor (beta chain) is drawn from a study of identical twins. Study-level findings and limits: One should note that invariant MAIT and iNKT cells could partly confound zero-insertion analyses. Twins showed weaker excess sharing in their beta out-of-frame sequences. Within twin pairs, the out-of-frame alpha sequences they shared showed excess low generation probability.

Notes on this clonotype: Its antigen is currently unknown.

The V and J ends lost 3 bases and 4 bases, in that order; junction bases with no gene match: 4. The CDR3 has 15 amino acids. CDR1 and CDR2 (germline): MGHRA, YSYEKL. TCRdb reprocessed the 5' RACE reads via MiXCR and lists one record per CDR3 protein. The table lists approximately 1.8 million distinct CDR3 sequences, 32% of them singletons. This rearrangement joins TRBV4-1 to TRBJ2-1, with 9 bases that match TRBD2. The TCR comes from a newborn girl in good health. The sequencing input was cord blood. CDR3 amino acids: CASSHRTSDYNEQFF. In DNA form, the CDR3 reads TGCGCCAGCAGCCACCGGACTAGCGATTACAATGAGCAGTTCTTC.